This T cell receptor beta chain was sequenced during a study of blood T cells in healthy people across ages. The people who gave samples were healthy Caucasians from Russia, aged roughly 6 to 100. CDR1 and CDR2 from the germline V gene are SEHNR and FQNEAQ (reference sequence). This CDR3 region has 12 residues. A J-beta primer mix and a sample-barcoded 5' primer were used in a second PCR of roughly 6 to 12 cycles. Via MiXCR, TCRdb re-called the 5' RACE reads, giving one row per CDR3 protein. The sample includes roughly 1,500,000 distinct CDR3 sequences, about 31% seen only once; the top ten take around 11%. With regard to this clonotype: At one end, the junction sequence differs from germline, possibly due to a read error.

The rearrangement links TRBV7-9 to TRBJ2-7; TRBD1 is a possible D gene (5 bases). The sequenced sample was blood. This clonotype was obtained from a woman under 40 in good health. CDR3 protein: CVSSLGDGEQYF. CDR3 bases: TGTGTCAGCAGCTTAGGGGATGGCGAGCAGTACTTC.